This T cell receptor (beta chain) was captured by sequencing in a study of T cells after posttransplantation cyclophosphamide. Study results and caveats: Later post-transplant blood repertoires were often dominated by donor CD8+ memory clones. Blood and skin or GI T cell repertoires showed limited TRB overlap. Recipient CMV seropositivity and CMV reactivation strongly tracked TRB clonality.

Assay used: immunoSEQ multiplex PCR; TCRdb lists only in-frame clones, some missing. This repertoire holds over 20,000 clones, and none appear only once. The CDR3 loop spans 14 amino acids. V lost 0 bases, J lost 2 bases, and 8 bases lay in between. Germline V gene sequence: CDR1 SGHRS, CDR2 YFSETQ. This clone came up many times. The antigen remains unidentified. This TCR derives from a man aged 45-65 years in good health, CMV-negative, and a related stem cell transplant donor. This rearrangement joins TRBV5-1 to TRBJ1-2; D perhaps matches TRBD1 (6 bases). The sequenced sample was PBMCs. The CDR3 here is CASSLVTGNYGYTF. The CDR3 nucleotides are TGCGCCAGCAGCTTGGTTACAGGGAACTATGGCTACACCTTC.